These 26 T cell receptor beta chains came from one sample sequenced in a study of graft-versus-host responses after intestinal transplantation. The repertoire was sequenced with immunoSEQ multiplex PCR; TCRdb's copy has only in-frame clones and lacks some. The repertoire holds roughly 110,000 clones, with over 80% as singletons. The antigens for these receptors are not known. The material was unstimulated CD4+ T cells sorted from spleen or lymph node cells, obtained before transplant. The origin of the receptors is a human donor who was the organ donor for an intestinal transplant.

The chain joins TRBV28 to TRBJ2-2; 7 nucleotides line up with TRBD2. J lost 1 base, V lost 7 bases, and 3 bases had no gene match. Per germline, CDR1 MDHEN and CDR2 SYDVKM. This CDR3 has 14 amino acids. CDR3 residues: CASIGGGNTGELFF. In DNA form, the CDR3 reads TGTGCCAGCATCGGCGGGGGGAACACCGGGGAGCTGTTTTTT.

The gene calls are TRBV2 and TRBJ1-2; 7 nucleotides line up with TRBD1. CDR1 is SNHLY and CDR2 is FYNNEI in the germline V gene. V lost 8 bases, J lost 8 bases, and 8 bases stayed unmatched. The CDR3 loop spans 12 amino acids. For the CDR3, the DNA is TGTGCCAGCTCCAACAGGGGCTGGGGCTACACCTTC. Protein product: CASSNRGWGYTF.

This clone was observed a few times. The V and J genes are TRBV7-3 and TRBJ1-5, with unresolved D. The CDR3 loop spans 12 amino acids. V gave up 9 bases and J gave up 4 bases, with 10 bases separating them. Looked up from germline, CDR1 is SGHTA and CDR2 is FQGTGA. For the CDR3, the DNA is TGTGCCAGAATATTGGAAAATCAGCCCCAGCATTTT. This gives the protein CARILENQPQHF.

The chain has TRBV9 and TRBJ1-4, with TRBD1 identical over 9 bases. Looked up from germline, CDR1 is SGDLS and CDR2 is YYNGEE. V shed 4 bases and J 4 bases; nucleotides not matched to a gene: 8. The CDR3 is made up of 16 amino acids. The CDR3: CASSPGTGHSNEKLFF. The CDR3, as DNA: TGTGCCAGCAGCCCCGGGACAGGGCATAGTAATGAAAAACTGTTTTTT.

This clone was found once. The V gene is TRBV5-1, the J gene TRBJ1-1; 8 positions match TRBD1. Trimming cost V 5 bases and J 7 bases; bases outside gene matches: 10. The CDR3 spans 14 residues. Germline assignment: CDR1 SGHRS and CDR2 YFSETQ. The chain's CDR3 is CASSDRTGHGEAFF. DNA of the CDR3: TGCGCCAGCAGTGATAGGACAGGGCATGGTGAAGCTTTCTTT.

This rearrangement joins TRBV28 to TRBJ2-1, with 10 bases identical to TRBD1. The ends lost 5 bases at V and 7 bases at J; junction bases unmatched: 14. In germline, CDR1 is MDHEN, CDR2 SYDVKM. The CDR3 covers 17 residues. The DNA of the CDR3 is TGTGCCAGCAGTCCTCTGGAATTGACAGGGGGCGGGAATGAGCAGTTCTTC. Translated: CASSPLELTGGGNEQFF.

This clone was observed a handful of times. The chain combines TRBV7-2 with TRBJ2-7; D uncertain. CDR3 length equals 11 residues. Looked up from germline, CDR1 is SGHTA and CDR2 is FQGNSA. The V end lost 5 bases, the J end lost 1 base, and 3 bases lay between the germline ends. CDR3 region: CASSHSYEQYF. CDR3 sequence (DNA): TGTGCCAGCAGCCATTCCTACGAGCAGTACTTC.

The rearrangement uses TRBV13 and TRBJ2-3; 11 bases map to TRBD2. Germline V lookup: CDR1 PRHDT, CDR2 FYEKMQ (reference sequence). Germline trimming cut 2 bases from V and 5 bases from J; bases unmatched to any gene: 6. This CDR3 has 16 residues. The CDR3 DNA reads TGTGCCAGCAGCTTAAGAACTAGCGGGGGCCTAGATACGCAGTATTTT. Amino acids: CASSLRTSGGLDTQYF.

This clone has a single count. CDR3 DNA sequence: TGTGCCAGCAGCTTAGATGGCGGCTACAATGAGCAGTTCTTC. Protein: CASSLDGGYNEQFF. This chain connects TRBV11-2 to TRBJ2-1; D ambiguous. Trimming took off 0 bases at V and 3 bases at J, with 6 bases between the two ends. CDR3 length: 14 amino acids. Germline CDR1 reads SGHAT; CDR2 reads FQNNGV.

The chain links TRBV7-3 to TRBJ2-2; D remains ambiguous. CDR3 length: 15 residues. Trimming shortened V by 2 bases and J by 1 base, and 8 bases separated the two germline ends. Germline lookup yields CDR1 SGHTA and CDR2 FQGTGA. CDR3 protein: CASSLEVGNTGELFF. CDR3 coding DNA: TGTGCCAGCAGCTTAGAGGTCGGGAACACCGGGGAGCTGTTTTTT.

The chain carries TRBV5-6 and TRBJ2-1, with D unclear. The CDR3 sequence is 11 residues long. The germline V gene encodes CDR1 SGHDT and CDR2 YYEEEE. V lost 1 base, J lost 10 bases, and 6 bases lay in between. CDR3 in DNA: TGTGCCAGCAGCTTGTTGGCGGAGCAGTTCTTC. It codes for CASSLLAEQFF.

The chain carries TRBV6-5 and TRBJ2-7; D is unclear. CDR1 MNHEY and CDR2 SVGAGI come from the germline V gene. V was cut by 7 bases and J by 0 bases, with 10 bases left in between. The length of the CDR3 is 13 residues. For the CDR3, the DNA is TGTGCCAGCACGCGGTTAAGCTCCTACGAGCAGTACTTC. Amino acids: CASTRLSSYEQYF.

The sample holds one count of this clone. The junction shows a germline mismatch at one end, possibly a read error. The V and J genes are TRBV5-8 and TRBJ2-6, with D perhaps TRBD2 (6 bases). This CDR3 has 17 residues. Germline V gene sequence: CDR1 SGHTS, CDR2 YDEGEE. The CDR3 spells CASIGGHPHKGGPTSDF. CDR3 DNA: TGTGCCAGCATCGGGGGTCATCCACACAAAGGCGGGCCAACGTCTGACTTC.

The chain has TRBV9 and TRBJ1-2, with TRBD1 matching over 9 bases. V was clipped by 3 bases and J by 8 bases; unmatched bases: 14. Looked up from germline, CDR1 is SGDLS and CDR2 is YYNGEE. The CDR3 extends over 16 amino acids. CDR3 sequence (DNA): TGTGCCAGCAGCGAGGGACGAGGGGACAGGGTAGGAGGCTACACCTTC. This sequence encodes CASSEGRGDRVGGYTF.

About this clone: The junction shows a germline mismatch at one end, possibly a read error. The chain carries TRBV10-3 and TRBJ2-7, with no clear D. The CDR3 loop spans 12 amino acids. The germline gives CDR1 ENHRY, CDR2 SYGVKD. The CDR3 bases are TGTGCCATCAGTGAATATACCTACGGGCAGTACTTC. It specifies CAISEYTYGQYF.

J is TRBJ1-3 and V is TRBV5-6; 8 bases are a match to TRBD1. V was clipped by 4 bases and J by 4 bases; unmatched bases: 7. The CDR3 is 15 amino acids. Germline V gene lookup returns CDR1 SGHDT and CDR2 YYEEEE. CDR3 sequence: CASSPRTGLGNTIYF. CDR3 sequence (DNA): TGTGCCAGCAGCCCTAGGACAGGGCTGGGAAACACCATATATTTT.

This clone has a handful of counts. V gene TRBV6-5 combines with J gene TRBJ2-3, with D unresolved. V dropped 6 bases and J dropped 2 bases, with 6 bases sitting between them. CDR1 is MNHEY, CDR2 SVGAGI, per germline. The CDR3 is made up of 12 amino acids. CDR3 sequence reads: CASSGNTDTQYF. The DNA of the CDR3 is TGTGCCAGCAGCGGCAACACAGATACGCAGTATTTT.

Comment on this clone: At one end the junction does not follow the germline gene, possibly because of a read error. The J gene is TRBJ1-2, the V gene TRBV6-6; D remains unclear. This CDR3 is built from 12 residues. CDR1 and CDR2 (germline): MNHNY, SVGAGI (reference sequence). The CDR3: CASSYWQDALYF. CDR3 sequence (DNA): TGTGCCAGCAGTTACTGGCAGGACGCCTTGTACTTC.

The rearrangement uses TRBV7-9 and TRBJ2-7; 7 bases line up with TRBD1. V shed 5 bases, J shed 3 bases, and the junction held 4 bases outside the gene matches. There are 13 residues in the CDR3. Germline assignment: CDR1 SEHNR and CDR2 FQNEAQ (reference sequence). The CDR3: CASSDRDSYEQYF. CDR3 bases: TGTGCCAGCAGCGACCGGGACAGCTACGAGCAGTACTTC.

This clone was picked up one time. The rearrangement joins TRBV6-1 to TRBJ2-7; D unclear. The ends were cut back, 2 bases at V and 6 bases at J, with 14 bases in the middle. CDR3 length: 14 amino acids. Germline CDR1 is MNHNS and CDR2 is SASEGT. CDR3 coding DNA: TGTGCCAGCAGTGAATTTGGCAGCCGAGGCGAGCAGTACTTC. It specifies CASSEFGSRGEQYF.

This chain connects TRBV28 to TRBJ1-2; the D gene is possibly TRBD1 (6 bases). CDR1 and CDR2 (germline): MDHEN, SYDVKM. The CDR3 covers 16 residues. V lost 4 bases to trimming and J lost 8 bases, with 23 bases between them. The CDR3 reads CASSSGRQEVLRGYTF. The DNA of the CDR3 is TGTGCCAGCAGTTCTGGGAGACAGGAGGTTCTTCGCGGCTACACCTTC.

The chain carries TRBV5-1 and TRBJ1-4; D gene ambiguous. Germline V lookup: CDR1 SGHRS, CDR2 YFSETQ. V was pared by 0 bases and J by 4 bases, with 19 bases between. The CDR3 has 18 residues. The DNA of the CDR3 is TGCGCCAGCAGCTTGGTTGGCCCCCCGGCGTCCTTTAATGAAAAACTGTTTTTT. Translation: CASSLVGPPASFNEKLFF.

V gene TRBV7-9 combines with J gene TRBJ2-2; D call uncertain. Germline loops: CDR1 SEHNR, CDR2 FQNEAQ (reference sequence). The CDR3 runs to 13 residues. V was cut by 0 bases and J by 8 bases, with 7 bases left in between. Here the CDR3 reads CASSLALSGELFF. The CDR3 region has the DNA TGTGCCAGCAGCTTAGCGCTATCGGGGGAGCTGTTTTTT.

The CDR3 DNA sequence: TGTGCCAGCAGCACTCAAGCGGGGGGGCCGACAGATACGCAGTATTTT. This gives the protein CASSTQAGGPTDTQYF. The chain combines TRBV7-2 with TRBJ2-3; TRBD2 aligns across 10 bases. Looked up from germline, CDR1 is SGHTA and CDR2 is FQGNSA. V lost 5 bases, J lost 3 bases, and 8 bases stayed unmatched. This CDR3 has 16 residues.

The rearrangement joins TRBV5-1 to TRBJ1-5; D not certain. V lost 4 bases to trimming and J lost 2 bases, with 10 bases between them. The germline CDR1 and CDR2 sequences are SGHRS and YFSETQ. This CDR3 is 14 amino acids long. CDR3 sequence reads: CASSLGRGNQPQHF. CDR3 coding DNA: TGCGCCAGCAGCCTCGGGAGGGGCAATCAGCCCCAGCATTTT.

V is TRBV6-1 and J is TRBJ2-7; D may correspond to TRBD1 or TRBD2 (5 bases each). V shed 6 bases and J shed 2 bases, with 17 bases lying between them. Germline CDR1 MNHNS, CDR2 SASEGT. CDR3 length equals 15 residues. The CDR3 region is CASRAPGRSTYEQYF. The CDR3, as DNA: TGTGCCAGCAGGGCCCCGGGACGGAGTACCTACGAGCAGTACTTC.